Shown below are 14 T cell receptor beta chains from a single sample sequenced in a study of blood T cell repertoires in COVID-19. Repertoires were generated with immunoSEQ multiplex PCR, while TCRdb's copy carries only in-frame clones and drops some. The sample yields some 100,000 clones, about 88% seen once. The sequencing sample was made of peripheral blood. These receptors were collected from an elderly woman with active COVID-19.

The chain uses TRBV20-1 and TRBJ2-1; D is uncertain. The CDR3 totals 10 residues. Germline assignment: CDR1 DFQATT and CDR2 SNEGSKA (reference sequence). The ends were cut back, 3 bases at V and 6 bases at J, with 3 bases in the middle. The CDR3 is CSARSNEQFF. As DNA, the CDR3 is TGCAGTGCTAGGAGCAATGAGCAGTTCTTC.

This sequence joins TRBV24-1 and TRBJ2-7, with 12 positions matching TRBD2. Germline CDR1 reads KGHDR; CDR2 reads SFDVKD. V lost 3 bases to trimming and J lost 4 bases; unmatched junction nucleotides: 3. The CDR3 has 15 residues. The CDR3 region has the DNA TGTGCCACCAGTGATACGACTAGCGGGGGATACGAGCAGTACTTC. It encodes CATSDTTSGGYEQYF.

The V call is TRBV3-1 (or the pseudogene TRBV3-2), the J call TRBJ2-3, with D perhaps TRBD2 (5 bases). Germline CDR1 is LGHDT and CDR2 is YNNKEL (reference sequence). The ends were cut back, 2 bases at V and 1 base at J, with 13 bases in the middle. The CDR3 sequence is 16 residues long. This CDR3 is CASSQRGPSGTDTQYF. The CDR3 nucleotides are TGTGCCAGCAGCCAAAGAGGGCCCTCTGGCACAGATACGCAGTATTTT.

The rearrangement uses TRBV7-2 and TRBJ2-2; D is unresolved. The CDR3 extends over 14 amino acids. CDR1 is SGHTA and CDR2 is FQGNSA in the germline V gene. Trimming left V 5 bases short and J 1 base short, with 8 bases between. The CDR3 nucleotides read TGTGCCAGCAGCACCACAGTGAACACCGGGGAGCTGTTTTTT. Its protein is CASSTTVNTGELFF.

The chain carries TRBV7-2 and TRBJ1-2; TRBD1 is a possible D gene (6 bases). From germline, CDR1 is SGHTA and CDR2 FQGNSA. This CDR3 has 14 amino acids. Trimming removed 5 bases from V and 2 bases from J, with 12 bases in between. CDR3 DNA: TGTGCCAGCAGCCCCAGGGGCGGAAACTATGGCTACACCTTC. Translation gives CASSPRGGNYGYTF. Full variable domain (missing parts from reference TRBV7-2 and TRBJ1-2): GAGVSQSPSNKVTEKGKDVELRCDPISGHTALYWYRQSLGQGLEFLIYFQGNSAPDKSGLPSDRFSAERTGGSVSTLTIQRTQQEDSAVYLCASSPRGGNYGYTFGSGTRLTVV.

This chain joins TRBV11-2 and TRBJ2-7; a weak D match, TRBD1 (5 bases). Trimming stripped 8 bases from V and 1 base from J, with 12 bases between. Germline V lookup: CDR1 SGHAT, CDR2 FQNNGV. The CDR3 covers 13 residues. Here the CDR3 reads CASGQEWSYEQYF. CDR3 in DNA: TGTGCCAGCGGACAAGAATGGTCCTACGAGCAGTACTTC. The variable domain in full, with the rest retrieved from reference TRBV11-2 and TRBJ2-7, is EAGVAQSPRYKIIEKRQSVAFWCNPISGHATLYWYQQILGQGPKLLIQFQNNGVVDDSQLPKDRFSAERLKGVDSTLKIQPAKLEDSAVYLCASGQEWSYEQYFGPGTRLTVT.

In nucleotides, the CDR3 is TGTGCCAGCAGCTTAAGTATTAGTGTCTATCAGCCCCAGCATTTT. The encoded protein is CASSLSISVYQPQHF. The chain uses TRBV7-9 and TRBJ1-5; no reliable D call. The germline CDR1 and CDR2 sequences are SEHNR and FQNEAQ (reference sequence). V shed 2 bases and J shed 5 bases, with 13 bases lying between them. The CDR3 is made up of 15 amino acids. Complete variable domain (other parts from reference TRBV7-9 and TRBJ1-5): DTGVSQNPRHKITKRGQNVTFRCDPISEHNRLYWYRQTLGQGPEFLTYFQNEAQLEKSRLLSDRFSAERPKGSFSTLEIQRTEQGDSAMYLCASSLSISVYQPQHFGDGTRLSIL.

The rearrangement joins TRBV11-1 to TRBJ2-7, with TRBD2 identical over 9 bases. Germline V gives CDR1 SGHAT, CDR2 FQDESV (reference sequence). The CDR3 is 16 residues long. The V and J ends lost 7 bases and 3 bases, in that order; junction bases with no gene match: 13. The CDR3 sequence is CASTQTLAGSIYEQYF. The CDR3 DNA reads TGTGCCAGCACCCAAACCCTAGCGGGATCAATCTACGAGCAGTACTTC.

CDR3 in amino acids: CASSRGDGTEAFF. CDR3 sequence (DNA): TGTGCCAGCAGTCGGGGAGATGGCACTGAAGCTTTCTTT. This chain links TRBV7-3 with TRBJ1-1; no definite D call. The germline V gene encodes CDR1 SGHTA and CDR2 FQGTGA. This CDR3 comprises 13 residues. Between the trimmed V and J ends, which lost 6 bases and 4 bases, there was a span of 12 bases.

This clone has only one observation. This chain connects TRBV28 to TRBJ2-1; 8 bases are shared with TRBD2. Germline CDR1 MDHEN, CDR2 SYDVKM. The CDR3 is made up of 14 amino acids. V lost 4 bases and J lost 9; bases outside the gene matches: 8. For the CDR3, the DNA is TGTGCCAGCAGTTACTCGCCGGGAGGGGGTGAGCAGTTCTTC. This translates into CASSYSPGGGEQFF. Drawing the rest from reference TRBV28 and TRBJ2-1, the complete variable domain is DVKVTQSSRYLVKRTGEKVFLECVQDMDHENMFWYRQDPGLGLRLIYFSYDVKMKEKGDIPEGYSVSREKKERFSLILESASTNQTSMYLCASSYSPGGGEQFFGPGTRLTVL.

The V gene is TRBV6-2 or TRBV6-3, the J gene TRBJ1-5; no definite D call. Per the germline V gene, CDR1 is MNHEY and CDR2 is SVGEGT. V was shortened by 4 bases and J by 3 bases, with 16 bases between the two germline ends. The CDR3 runs 16 residues. The CDR3 DNA is TGTGCCAGCAGTTTTGAACTTGCCATAAACAATCAGCCCCAGCATTTT. As protein: CASSFELAINNQPQHF.

This clone appeared a few times. V gene TRBV27 combines with J gene TRBJ1-6; TRBD1 matches at 7 bases. Germline V gives CDR1 MNHEY, CDR2 SMNVEV (reference sequence). CDR3 length: 15 residues. After removal of 1 base from V and 6 bases from J, the junction contained 3 bases not matched to a gene. The CDR3 bases are TGTGCCAGCAGTTTATGGAACAGGGGTAATTCACCCCTCCACTTT. Encoded protein: CASSLWNRGNSPLHF.

This chain uses TRBV19 with TRBJ1-4; no reliable D call. V lost 0 bases, J lost 10 bases, and 15 bases lay in between. Looked up from germline, CDR1 is LNHDA and CDR2 is SQIVND (reference sequence). This CDR3 is 15 amino acids long. The CDR3 region is CASSIDRQEEGKLFF. The DNA of the CDR3 is TGTGCCAGTAGTATAGATCGGCAGGAGGAAGGAAAACTGTTTTTT.

The CDR3 bases are TGTGCCACCAGTGAGGGGATCAGGGGGAAAAGCTCCTACAATGAGCAGTTCTTC. Residues: CATSEGIRGKSSYNEQFF. The rearrangement links TRBV24-1 to TRBJ2-1; 7 positions match TRBD1. The CDR3 is 18 amino acids. Germline lookup yields CDR1 KGHDR and CDR2 SFDVKD. Trimming removed 4 bases from V and 0 bases from J; junction bases left unmatched: 11.